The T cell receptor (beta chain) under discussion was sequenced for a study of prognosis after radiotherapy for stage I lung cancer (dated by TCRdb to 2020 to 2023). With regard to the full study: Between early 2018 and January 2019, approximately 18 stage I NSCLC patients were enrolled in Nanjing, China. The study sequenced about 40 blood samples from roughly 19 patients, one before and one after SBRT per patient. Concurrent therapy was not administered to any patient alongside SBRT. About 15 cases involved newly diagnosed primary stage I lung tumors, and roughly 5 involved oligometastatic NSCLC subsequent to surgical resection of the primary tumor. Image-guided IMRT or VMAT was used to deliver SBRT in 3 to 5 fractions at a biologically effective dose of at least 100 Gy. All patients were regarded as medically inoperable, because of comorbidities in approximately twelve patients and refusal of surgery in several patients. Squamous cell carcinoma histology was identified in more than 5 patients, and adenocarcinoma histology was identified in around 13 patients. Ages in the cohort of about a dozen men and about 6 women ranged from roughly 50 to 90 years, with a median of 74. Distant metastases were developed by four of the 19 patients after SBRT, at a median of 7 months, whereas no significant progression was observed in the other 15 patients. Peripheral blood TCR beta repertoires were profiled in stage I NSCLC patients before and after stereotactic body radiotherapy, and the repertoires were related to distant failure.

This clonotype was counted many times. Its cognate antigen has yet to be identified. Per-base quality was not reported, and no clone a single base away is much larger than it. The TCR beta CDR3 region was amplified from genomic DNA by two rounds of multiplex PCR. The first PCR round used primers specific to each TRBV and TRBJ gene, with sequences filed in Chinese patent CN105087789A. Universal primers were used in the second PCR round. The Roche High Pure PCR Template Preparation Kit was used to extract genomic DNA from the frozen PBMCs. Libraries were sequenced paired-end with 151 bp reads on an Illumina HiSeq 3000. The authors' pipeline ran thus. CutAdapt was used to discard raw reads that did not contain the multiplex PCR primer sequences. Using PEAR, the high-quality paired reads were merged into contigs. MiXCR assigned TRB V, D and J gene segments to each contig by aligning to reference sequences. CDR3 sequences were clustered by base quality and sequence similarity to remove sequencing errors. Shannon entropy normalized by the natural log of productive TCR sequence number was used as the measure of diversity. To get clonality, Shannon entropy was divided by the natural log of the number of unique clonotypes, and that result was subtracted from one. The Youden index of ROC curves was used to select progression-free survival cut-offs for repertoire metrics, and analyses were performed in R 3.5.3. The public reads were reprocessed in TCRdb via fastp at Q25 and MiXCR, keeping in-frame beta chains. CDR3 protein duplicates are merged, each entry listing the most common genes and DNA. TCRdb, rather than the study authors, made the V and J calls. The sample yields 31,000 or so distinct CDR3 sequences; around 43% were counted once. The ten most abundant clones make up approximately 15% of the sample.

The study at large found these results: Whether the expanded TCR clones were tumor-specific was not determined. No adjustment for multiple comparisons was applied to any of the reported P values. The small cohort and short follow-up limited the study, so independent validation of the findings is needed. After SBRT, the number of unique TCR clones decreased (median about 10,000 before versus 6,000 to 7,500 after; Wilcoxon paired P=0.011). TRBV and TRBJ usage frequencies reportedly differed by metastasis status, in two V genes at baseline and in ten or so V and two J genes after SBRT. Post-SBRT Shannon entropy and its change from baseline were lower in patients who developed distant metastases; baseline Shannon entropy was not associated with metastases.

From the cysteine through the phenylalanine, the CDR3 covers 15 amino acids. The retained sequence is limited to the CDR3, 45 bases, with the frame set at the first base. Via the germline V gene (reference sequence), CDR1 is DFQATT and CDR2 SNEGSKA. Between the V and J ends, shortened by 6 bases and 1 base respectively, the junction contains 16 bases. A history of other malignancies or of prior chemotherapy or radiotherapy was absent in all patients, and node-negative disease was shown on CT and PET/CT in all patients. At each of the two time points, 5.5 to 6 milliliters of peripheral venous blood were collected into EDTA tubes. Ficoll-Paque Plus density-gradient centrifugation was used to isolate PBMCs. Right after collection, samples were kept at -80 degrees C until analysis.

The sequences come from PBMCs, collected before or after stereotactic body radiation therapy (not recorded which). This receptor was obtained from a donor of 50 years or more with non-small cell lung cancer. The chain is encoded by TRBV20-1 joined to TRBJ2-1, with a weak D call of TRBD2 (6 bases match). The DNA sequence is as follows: TGCAGTGCGGAGGGAGAGGGGAGGTCCTACAATGAGCAGTTCTTC. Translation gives CSAEGEGRSYNEQFF.